The clone carrying this T cell receptor beta chain was counted ten times or more. The data stem from a study of tumor-infiltrating lymphocytes in primary liver carcinoma. Total RNA (approximately 0.5 ug) served as template for TCR beta cDNA synthesis primed by a constant-region primer. For TCR beta, libraries were produced by three nested multiplex PCR rounds using slightly modified ARM-PCR. Rounds one and two of PCR, each of 10 cycles, were primed with TRBV1-TRBV30 forward primers and a C-beta reverse primer. MiXCR, run by TCRdb on the multiplex PCR reads, gives a single entry per CDR3 protein. The data hold 100,000 to 150,000 distinct CDR3 sequences, with 60% to 80% observed a single time. Trimming left V 9 bases short and J 9 bases short, with 20 bases between. Germline V gene sequence: CDR1 SGHVS, CDR2 FQNEAQ. This CDR3 region has 14 residues. Bulk tissue was left unsorted, and RNA and DNA were co-extracted from about 20-30 mg of it.

The chain carries TRBV7-8 and TRBJ2-2; TRBD2 might be the D (6 bases). The sequenced material came from liver tumor tissue from sampling region 3. Subset of the sample: tumor region T3, left-lateral pole. The receptor's source is an older woman with primary liver carcinoma and hepatitis B virus infection. The CDR3 reads CASSAQEGKRELFF. The CDR3 coding sequence is TGTGCCAGTTCCGCTCAGGAGGGGAAACGGGAGCTGTTTTTT. The full variable domain, in which reference TRBV7-8 and TRBJ2-2 provide the parts outside the CDR3, is GAGVSQSPRYKVAKRGQDVALRCDPISGHVSLFWYQQALGQGPEFLTYFQNEAQLDKSGLPSDRFFAERPEGSVSTLKIQRTQQEDSAVYLCASSAQEGKRELFFGEGSRLTVL.